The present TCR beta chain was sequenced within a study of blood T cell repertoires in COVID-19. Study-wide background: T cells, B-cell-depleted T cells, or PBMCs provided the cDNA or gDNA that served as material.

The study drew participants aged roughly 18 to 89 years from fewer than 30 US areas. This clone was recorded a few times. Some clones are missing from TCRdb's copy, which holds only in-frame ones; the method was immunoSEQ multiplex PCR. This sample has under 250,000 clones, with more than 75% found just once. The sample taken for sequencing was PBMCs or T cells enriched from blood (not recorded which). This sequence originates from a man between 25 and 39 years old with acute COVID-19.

CDR3 nucleotide sequence: TGTGCCAGCAGAGTTTCGGGAGGAAACTATGGCTACACCTTC. Its translation: CASRVSGGNYGYTF. The rearrangement links TRBV28 to TRBJ1-2; D is ambiguous. The V end was cut by 6 bases, the J end by 2 bases, with 13 bases between. The CDR3 totals 14 residues. Germline V gives CDR1 MDHEN, CDR2 SYDVKM.